One sample yielded the 20 T cell receptor beta chains listed below, sequenced in a study of cytomegalovirus exposure and HLA in healthy donors. PCR primers comprised 60 Vbeta and 13 Jbeta primers. Using immunoSEQ multiplex PCR, the repertoire was profiled, and TCRdb retains in-frame clones only, with some absent. Counted here are approximately 69,000 clones, around four fifths occurring once; the ten biggest clones make up 20% to 25%. Sequenced input: PBMCs. The receptors originated from a young woman in good health and CMV-seropositive.

This clone was picked up a small number of times. The chain recombines TRBV9 with TRBJ2-1; 13 bases line up with TRBD2. The CDR3 has 17 amino acids. Per the germline V gene, CDR1 is SGDLS and CDR2 is YYNGEE. V was clipped by 3 bases and J by 9 bases; unmatched bases: 12. This CDR3 is CASSAEGLAGDIGEQFF. CDR3 in DNA: TGTGCCAGCAGCGCTGAAGGACTAGCGGGAGATATAGGTGAGCAGTTCTTC. Based on the CDR3 plus reference TRBV9 and TRBJ2-1, the full variable domain is DSGVTQTPKHLITATGQRVTLRCSPRSGDLSVYWYQQSLDQGLQFLIQYYNGEERAKGNILERFSAQQFPDLHSELNLSSLELGDSALYFCASSAEGLAGDIGEQFFGPGTRLTVL.

The chain links TRBV5-1 to TRBJ2-7; TRBD2 matches 8 bases. The CDR3 is 15 residues long. Germline assignment: CDR1 SGHRS and CDR2 YFSETQ. The V and J ends lost 2 bases and 2 bases, in that order; junction bases with no gene match: 6. The CDR3 loop is CASSLGLARTYEQYF. DNA for the CDR3: TGCGCCAGCAGCTTAGGACTAGCCAGAACCTACGAGCAGTACTTC.

The chain links TRBV6-5 to TRBJ2-7; perhaps TRBD2 as D (6 bases). Germline lookup yields CDR1 MNHEY and CDR2 SVGAGI. Trimming left V 10 bases short and J 0 bases short, with 13 bases between. This CDR3 is built from 13 residues. CDR3 loop: CATLAYPSYEQYF. The CDR3 bases are TGTGCCACCCTAGCGTATCCCTCCTACGAGCAGTACTTC.

The chain links TRBV25-1 to TRBJ2-7; maybe TRBD2 (7 bases). CDR3 length: 15 residues. Trimming removed 2 bases from V and 5 bases from J, with 16 bases in between. The germline gives CDR1 MGHDK, CDR2 SYGVNS. CDR3 in amino acids: CASSELGGGGDEQYF. For the CDR3, the DNA is TGTGCCAGCAGTGAACTTGGGGGAGGGGGAGACGAGCAGTACTTC.

In this sample, this clone turned up once. The chain carries TRBV15 and TRBJ1-1; 7 nucleotides match TRBD1. CDR3 length: 14 residues. Germline trimming cut 7 bases from V and 3 bases from J; bases unmatched to any gene: 8. The germline CDR1 and CDR2 sequences are LNHNV and YYDKDF (reference sequence). The CDR3 sequence: CATTSTGEDTEAFF. The CDR3 DNA sequence: TGTGCCACCACCTCCACAGGGGAGGACACTGAAGCTTTCTTT. Full variable domain (missing parts from reference TRBV15 and TRBJ1-1): DAMVIQNPRYQVTQFGKPVTLSCSQTLNHNVMYWYQQKSSQAPKLLFHYYDKDFNNEADTPDNFQSRRPNTSFCFLDIRSPGLGDTAMYLCATTSTGEDTEAFFGQGTRLTVV.

The chain couples TRBV7-9 to TRBJ2-7; 9 bases map to TRBD2. The junction had 11 bases not matched to a gene; V was cut back by 5 bases and J by 6 bases. Germline CDR1 and CDR2: SEHNR and FQNEAQ (reference sequence). The CDR3 length is 15 residues. The CDR3: CASSPDFLAGVEQYF. As DNA, the CDR3 is TGTGCCAGCAGCCCCGACTTCTTAGCGGGGGTCGAGCAGTACTTC. Full variable domain (rest looked up from reference TRBV7-9 and TRBJ2-7): DTGVSQNPRHKITKRGQNVTFRCDPISEHNRLYWYRQTLGQGPEFLTYFQNEAQLEKSRLLSDRFSAERPKGSFSTLEIQRTEQGDSAMYLCASSPDFLAGVEQYFGPGTRLTVT.

The chain carries TRBV2 and TRBJ1-2, with 8 bases aligning to TRBD1. This CDR3 comprises 15 residues. Germline V lookup: CDR1 SNHLY, CDR2 FYNNEI. J was trimmed by 4 bases and V by 2 bases; bases with no gene match: 6. Here the CDR3 reads CASSEQQGGSYGYTF. CDR3 bases: TGTGCCAGCAGTGAACAACAGGGGGGGTCCTATGGCTACACCTTC.

This clone showed up just a few times. The genes are TRBV27 and TRBJ2-7; 13 nucleotides align to TRBD2. Germline CDR1 is MNHEY and CDR2 is SMNVEV (reference sequence). CDR3 length: 15 residues. The V segment lost 4 bases and the J segment 5 bases; nucleotides outside the gene matches: 5. This CDR3 is CASSSTSGRPNEQYF. DNA of the CDR3: TGTGCCAGCAGTTCGACTAGCGGGAGGCCAAACGAGCAGTACTTC.

The CDR3 DNA is TGTGCCAGCAGTGAATCGAGGACAATCCAAGAGACCCAGTACTTC. Protein: CASSESRTIQETQYF. The rearrangement links TRBV25-1 to TRBJ2-5; the D gene is possibly TRBD1 (5 bases). CDR1 MGHDK and CDR2 SYGVNS come from the germline V gene. V was pared by 1 base and J by 1 base, with 10 bases between. The CDR3 sequence is 15 residues long.

This sequence joins TRBV7-9 and TRBJ1-4, with 7 bases fitting TRBD1. Germline loops: CDR1 SEHNR, CDR2 FQNEAQ (reference sequence). This CDR3 region has 15 residues. The V and J ends lost 1 base and 5 bases, in that order; junction bases with no gene match: 4. CDR3 DNA: TGTGCCAGCAGCTTAGTGTCGACAGGGAATGAAAAACTGTTTTTT. It encodes CASSLVSTGNEKLFF.

This rearrangement joins TRBV28 to TRBJ1-2, with TRBD1 as a possible D gene (5 bases). V lost 10 bases and J 5 bases, leaving 8 bases between the germline ends. The CDR3 sequence is 10 residues long. The germline V gene has CDR1 MDHEN and CDR2 SYDVKM. The CDR3 bases are TGTGCCACAGGGTTTTATGGCTACACCTTC. Protein sequence: CATGFYGYTF.

The chain combines TRBV29-1 with TRBJ1-5; a possible D gene is TRBD1 (5 bases). Germline V lookup: CDR1 SQVTM, CDR2 ANQGSEA. CDR3 length: 13 amino acids. The germline V and J ends were trimmed by 5 bases and 5 bases, with 13 bases remaining between them. The CDR3 coding sequence is TGCAGCGTTCAAGTCGACAGCTATCAGCCCCAGCATTTT. This gives the protein CSVQVDSYQPQHF. The full variable domain, rest sourced from reference TRBV29-1 and TRBJ1-5, is SAVISQKPSRDICQRGTSLTIQCQVDSQVTMMFWYRQQPGQSLTLIATANQGSEATYESGFVIDKFPISRPNLTFSTLTVSNMSPEDSSIYLCSVQVDSYQPQHFGDGTRLSIL.

The J gene is TRBJ2-7, the V gene TRBV7-9; D possibly corresponds to TRBD2 (5 bases). Germline loops: CDR1 SEHNR, CDR2 FQNEAQ (reference sequence). CDR3 size: 12 residues. Trimming took off 3 bases at V and 7 bases at J, with 10 bases between the two ends. Here the CDR3 reads CASSLRWEEQYF. CDR3 sequence (DNA): TGTGCCAGCAGCTTGAGGTGGGAGGAGCAGTACTTC.

This rearrangement joins TRBV4-2 to TRBJ2-7, with 7 positions matching TRBD2. This CDR3 comprises 18 residues. The germline CDR1 and CDR2 sequences are LGHNA and YNFKEQ. Germline trimming cut 0 bases from V and 4 bases from J; bases unmatched to any gene: 15. The CDR3 here is CASSQEWLAEELRYEQYF. The CDR3 DNA reads as TGTGCCAGCAGCCAAGAATGGCTAGCGGAGGAACTACGATACGAGCAGTACTTC.

The chain combines TRBV5-4 with TRBJ2-3, with TRBD2 identical over 11 bases. Looked up from germline, CDR1 is SGHNT and CDR2 is YYREEE (reference sequence). The CDR3 loop spans 16 amino acids. J was trimmed by 2 bases and V by 4 bases; bases with no gene match: 6. Here the CDR3 DNA reads TGTGCCAGCAGCCCGACTAGCGGGGTTACCACAGATACGCAGTATTTT. Translating gives CASSPTSGVTTDTQYF.

J is TRBJ2-3 and V is TRBV19, with 7 bases aligning to TRBD2. The CDR3 totals 15 residues. The germline V gene has CDR1 LNHDA and CDR2 SQIVND (reference sequence). The ends lost 5 bases at V and 1 base at J; junction bases unmatched: 6. The CDR3 sequence: CASSPAGAGTDTQYF. The CDR3 DNA reads as TGTGCCAGTAGTCCGGCGGGAGCGGGCACAGATACGCAGTATTTT.

The chain employs TRBV10-3 and TRBJ2-7, with 7 bases identical to TRBD1. The CDR3 has 13 amino acids. CDR1 is ENHRY and CDR2 is SYGVKD in the germline V gene. V lost 6 bases, J lost 0 bases, and 2 bases stayed unmatched. This CDR3 is CAIRQGSSYEQYF. The CDR3 DNA reads TGTGCCATCAGACAGGGGAGCTCCTACGAGCAGTACTTC.

This clone was seen a single time. The rearrangement uses TRBV29-1 and TRBJ1-1; possibly TRBD1 for D (6 bases). V was cut by 6 bases and J by 6 bases, with 17 bases left in between. CDR3 size: 13 residues. Germline V gene sequence: CDR1 SQVTM, CDR2 ANQGSEA. The CDR3 nucleotides read TGCAGCGTCGGGGGCGGGGGAAAGGCTGAAGCTTTCTTT. It codes for CSVGGGGKAEAFF.

This rearrangement joins TRBV10-2 to TRBJ1-2; maybe TRBD1 (6 bases). The ends were cut back, 3 bases at V and 4 bases at J, with 12 bases in the middle. In germline, CDR1 is WSHSY, CDR2 SAAADI. The CDR3 runs to 14 residues. As DNA, the CDR3 is TGCGCCAGCAGTGACCCGGACAGCCCCTATGGCTACACCTTC. This translates into CASSDPDSPYGYTF.

CDR3 sequence reads: CASQGNRVPFF. CDR3 DNA: TGCGCCAGCCAAGGGAACAGGGTACCTTTCTTT. V is TRBV5-1 and J is TRBJ1-1; a possible D gene is TRBD1 (6 bases). Trimming stripped 7 bases from V and 12 bases from J, with 16 bases between. This CDR3 has 11 residues. CDR1 SGHRS and CDR2 YFSETQ come from the germline V gene.